The T cell receptor (beta chain) under discussion was sequenced for a study of circulating and synovial CD4+ cells in juvenile arthritis. Of note for this clone: Its antigen remains unknown.

This CDR3 has 17 amino acids. Germline CDR1 and CDR2: MDHEN and SYDVKM. Trimming at V came to 4 bases and at J to 5 bases, leaving 14 bases not matched to a gene. The protocol was immunoSEQ multiplex PCR, while the TCRdb copy is restricted to in-frame clones and leaves out a portion. The sample lists around 16,000 clones; approximately 90% were seen once. Notes on the study in general: Circulating pathogenic-like lymphocytes shared a substantially higher fraction of CDR3 sequences with synovium than bulk blood. Diversity here was lower than in bulk blood CD4 cells.

The sample was CD4+ T cells from blood. The V and J genes are TRBV28 and TRBJ2-5; 9 nucleotides line up with TRBD2. This TCR came from a human donor with juvenile idiopathic arthritis. This CDR3 is CASSSTWAAGGLETQYF. DNA of the CDR3: TGTGCCAGCAGTTCCACTTGGGCGGCGGGAGGGCTGGAGACCCAGTACTTC.